Given below is one TCR beta chain in context. The clone's antigen remains unknown. Qualities for individual bases were not recorded, and no much larger clone is one base off. The TCR beta CDR3 regions were amplified from the RNA transcripts. The TCR CDR3 was subjected to a first round of RT-PCR using the HTBI primer set and the Qiagen OneStep RT-PCR kit. The libraries were constructed in a second round of multiplex PCR and then size-selected and purified. The libraries were sequenced on an Illumina HiSeq2000 using paired-end 100 bp reads. From the authors' description of their analysis: SOAPnuke was used to process the raw data, with reads discarded if the reads contained adapters or uncalled bases, had a mean Phred below 15, or lacked an exact constant-primer or identifier match. High-quality paired reads were merged using COPE v1.2.5, and each unique nucleotide sequence was defined as a clonotype. MiTCR v1.1 was used to align the clonotypes against IMGT TRBV, TRBD and TRBJ reference segments. Only V-J combinations with frequency above 0.0001, covering 99% to 99.2% of repertoires, were analysed. A TCS score was defined as the ratio between F50 (clonal expansion) and ExV (chaos), using BLOSUM62-based TCRdist between CDR3 peptides within each V-J. Welch's t-statistics and random forest reduced several hundred V-J features to about 13, which were used in a naive Bayes classifier (R e1071). The Morisita-Horn index was used to measure how similar the thyroid and blood repertoires were. The public sequencing data were trimmed at Q25 with fastp and processed into clonotypes with MiXCR by TCRdb, which kept only in-frame beta chains. CDR3 protein sequences are deduplicated, and each keeps its most common genes and DNA. The V and J calls were not made by the authors but by TCRdb's processing. Counted in this sample were roughly 800,000 distinct CDR3 sequences; about 38% of them appeared once. 8.9% of the sample is taken by the ten largest.

These data belong to a study of T cells in Graves' hyperthyroidism and ophthalmopathy (dated by TCRdb to between 2019 and 2020). Background on the whole study: Peripheral blood was collected at initial diagnosis, before any treatment. For training and testing, the approximately 92 patients in the discovery cohort were randomly divided in a 7:3 ratio. Whether ophthalmopathy could be predicted prospectively was tested in an independent validation cohort made up of about 20 hyperthyroidism patients plus 17 patients who later progressed to ophthalmopathy. A discovery cohort of around 100 patients, about 43 with Graves' ophthalmopathy and approximately 60 with stable Graves' hyperthyroidism, was used to find distinguishing TCR V-J signatures. The study also compared thyroid tissue and blood T-cell repertoires from more than five Graves' hyperthyroidism patients. After sampling, hyperthyroidism patients received methimazole starting at 30 mg daily, and ophthalmopathy patients received high-dose intravenous methylprednisolone. The paper reports TCR Vbeta CDR3 sequencing of more than 120 peripheral blood samples: fewer than 50 ophthalmopathy, 75 to 80 hyperthyroidism and some 17 progressor patients. Study-wide findings and limitations: A 13 V-J signature model separated ophthalmopathy from stable hyperthyroidism, with about 88% sensitivity and 81.08% specificity in cross-validation and 80%/75% in testing. In validation, progression to ophthalmopathy was predicted by the model with 70.59% sensitivity and nearly 75% specificity, a median of approximately 7.1 months before onset. Most expanded thyroid clonotypes (frequency above 0.001) were also detected in blood, a finding suggesting that blood repertoires may reflect thyroid immune responses. No statistical method was used to set the sample size in advance, and investigators knew the group allocation.

V and J are truncated by 4 bases and 2 bases respectively, leaving an intervening sequence of 12 bases. The CDR3 runs 14 residues from the cysteine to the phenylalanine. Just the 42-base CDR3 DNA is kept, in frame starting at base 1. The germline V gene sets CDR1 to SGHDT and CDR2 to YYEEEE. Stable Graves' hyperthyroidism was defined as the absence of progression to ophthalmopathy over 18 months of follow-up. Hyperthyroidism patients were newly diagnosed, with disease duration under 2 months, and aged 18 to 65 years. Exclusion was applied to patients with uncontrolled infections, other autoimmune diseases, pregnancy or lactation. Diagnoses relied on clinical symptoms, serum thyroxine and TRAb, thyroid ultrasound and orbital computed tomography. PBMCs were separated from roughly 10 ml of fresh peripheral blood using Ficoll-Paque density gradient centrifugation. Trizol reagent was used to extract total RNA, and RNA quality was then checked on an Agilent 2100 Bioanalyzer.

Input material: blood. This clonotype was obtained from a man aged 18 to 35 with Graves' hyperthyroidism. The rearrangement combines TRBV5-6 with TRBJ1-2; the D gene remains uncertain. The nucleotide sequence is TGTGCCAGCAGCCAGACCGGGAGCAACTATGGCTACACCTTC. This codes for CASSQTGSNYGYTF.